Each of the 32 T cell receptor beta chains below was sequenced from the same sample in a study of CD8+CD57+ T cells in acquired aplastic anemia (dated by TCRdb to the late 2010s). Flow cytometry had shown CD8+CD57+ cell expansion in the patients selected for sequencing. The sequencer listed for this sample is Illumina HiSeq 2000. Profiling of TCR beta VDJ combinations and CDR3 sequences used genomic DNA as the template. TCRdb reprocessing: public reads trimmed at Q25 with fastp, clones called with MiXCR, in-frame beta chains kept. Entries are consolidated by CDR3 protein sequence, retaining the most common genes and DNA. Present in this sample are fewer than 300,000 distinct CDR3 sequences, 82% of which were seen just once. The top ten clones comprise 40% to 55% of the sample. The sample consisted of sorted CD4+, CD8+, or CD8+CD57+ T cells (not recorded which) from PBMCs. The receptors here all came from a human donor with aplastic anemia.

The chain is built from TRBV19 and TRBJ2-7, with 9 bases identical to TRBD2. The CDR3 is made up of 17 amino acids. V shed 3 bases and J 0 bases; nucleotides not matched to a gene: 9. Germline CDR1 LNHDA, CDR2 SQIVND (reference sequence). The CDR3 DNA sequence: TGTGCCAGTAGTATGGGGGCCTTTAGCGGGAGCTCCTACGAGCAGTACTTC. Translation gives CASSMGAFSGSSYEQYF.

Concerning this clonotype: Because the CDR3 is missing its conserved closing phenylalanine or tryptophan, this is likely a read error. No DNA is shown, since the ends of the CDR3 on it are uncertain; the CDR3 is the one TCRdb lists. This CDR3 is CASGLGVHYAQYL. This rearrangement joins TRBV2 to TRBJ2-7; the D call in the table, TRBD1, was not verified against the DNA. The CDR3 has 13 amino acids, counting both end residues. Per the germline V gene, CDR1 is SNHLY and CDR2 is FYNNEI.

The chain joins TRBV7-9 to TRBJ2-5, with 9 bases lining up with TRBD2. CDR3 size: 15 residues. Per the germline V gene, CDR1 is SEHNR and CDR2 is FQNEAQ (reference sequence). With V trimmed by 0 bases and J by 5 bases, 4 bases remained unmatched. CDR3 in amino acids: CASSLAAGGQETQYF. The DNA of the CDR3 is TGTGCCAGCAGCTTAGCAGCGGGGGGCCAGGAGACCCAGTACTTC.

This chain links TRBV20-1 with TRBJ1-2; D unclear. Trimming stripped 3 bases from V and 5 bases from J, with 19 bases between. CDR1 and CDR2 from the germline V gene are DFQATT and SNEGSKA (reference sequence). CDR3 length equals 15 residues. The CDR3 loop is CSASTPLSYHYGYTF. The CDR3 region has the DNA TGCAGTGCTAGTACCCCACTGAGTTACCATTATGGCTACACCTTC.

The chain has TRBV12-3 or TRBV12-4 and TRBJ2-3; D might be TRBD1 (5 bases). The CDR3 is 13 amino acids. V was pared by 5 bases and J by 9 bases, with 15 bases between. The CDR3 here is CASSDSGRATQYF. The CDR3 nucleotides read TGTGCCAGCAGTGACTCGGGCAGGGCGACGCAGTATTTT.

Concerning this clonotype: Germline is not matched at one junction end, which may reflect a read error. The chain combines TRBV19 with TRBJ1-6; D is perhaps TRBD1 (6 bases). Germline values: CDR1 LNHDA, CDR2 SQIVND (reference sequence). This CDR3 contains 14 residues. In nucleotides, the CDR3 is TGTGCCAGTAGTGGGACAAGAAAGGGTTCACCCCTCAACTTT. This gives the protein CASSGTRKGSPLNF.

This sequence joins TRBV10-3 and TRBJ1-6; D uncertain. Germline-derived CDR1 and CDR2 are ENHRY and SYGVKD. V lost 4 bases and J 4 bases, leaving 8 bases between the germline ends. This CDR3 has 14 amino acids. The CDR3 DNA reads as TGTGCCATCAGTGCGGCAGGTTATAATTCACCCCTCCACTTT. It encodes CAISAAGYNSPLHF.

This clonotype has just a few counts. The CDR3 loop reads CASSIASGAYNGYTF. DNA of the CDR3: TGTGCCAGTAGTATAGCTAGCGGAGCCTACAATGGCTACACCTTC. V and J are TRBV19 and TRBJ1-2; D unresolved. V lost 1 base, J lost 6 bases, and 15 bases lay in between. This CDR3 comprises 15 residues. CDR1 is LNHDA, CDR2 SQIVND, per germline (reference sequence).

This clonotype was recorded once. An end of the junction does not agree with germline; a read error may underlie this. The rearrangement uses TRBV6-5 and TRBJ1-1, with a weak D call TRBD1 (5 bases). CDR1 and CDR2 from the germline V gene are MNHEY and SVGAGI. The CDR3 loop spans 12 amino acids. The CDR3 sequence is CASSRVITEVFF. In nucleotides, the CDR3 is TGTGCCAGCAGCAGGGTAATCACTGAAGTTTTCTTT.

The rearrangement uses TRBV11-3 and TRBJ1-2, with D maybe TRBD1 (5 bases). Germline V CDR1 and CDR2: SGHNT, YENEEA. Trimming removed 0 bases from V and 6 bases from J, with 8 bases in between. The CDR3 runs 13 residues. As DNA, the CDR3 is TGTGCCAGCAGCTTAGAGATGACAGATGGCTACACCTTC. Translating it yields CASSLEMTDGYTF.

This clonotype came up once. The gene calls are TRBV7-2 and TRBJ1-1; 7 nucleotides align to TRBD1. There are 15 residues in the CDR3. V was clipped by 4 bases and J by 14 bases; unmatched bases: 19. Germline values: CDR1 SGHTA, CDR2 FQGNSA. The CDR3 nucleotides read TGTGCCAGCAGCTCACCTCCGACAGGGACCAGCGGGAGCTTCTTT. It specifies CASSSPPTGTSGSFF.

This clonotype was observed a single time. This is likely a read error, given that the CDR3 carries no conserved phenylalanine or tryptophan at its end. The gene calls are TRBV7-9 and TRBJ2-5; the D is unclear. V was pared by 4 bases and J by 10 bases, with 10 bases between. The germline V gene has CDR1 SEHNR and CDR2 FQNEAQ (reference sequence). This CDR3 is built from 11 residues. The DNA for the CDR3 is TGTGCCAGCAGCTCAGACAAGAGCCAGTACTCC. Translated: CASSSDKSQYS.

J is TRBJ2-7 and V is TRBV19, with 9 bases lining up with TRBD1. The CDR3 spans 13 residues. Unmatched junction bases numbered 0, after V lost 4 bases and J lost 2 bases. CDR1 is LNHDA, CDR2 SQIVND, per germline (reference sequence). The CDR3 coding sequence is TGTGCCAGTAGTAGACAGGGGGCCTACGAGCAGTACTTC. Translation: CASSRQGAYEQYF.

As to this clonotype: Given the absence of the conserved phenylalanine or tryptophan at the CDR3 end, a read error is likely. V gene TRBV7-8 combines with J gene TRBJ2-3; D unresolved. This CDR3 has 13 amino acids. Germline-derived CDR1 and CDR2 are SGHVS and FQNEAQ. V lost 2 bases to trimming and J lost 10 bases, with 13 bases between them. CDR3 DNA sequence: TGTGCCAGCAGCTTATCGGGCCGTCACGCGCAGTATTAT. Its translation is CASSLSGRHAQYY.

With regard to this clonotype: The CDR3 does not end in the conserved phenylalanine or tryptophan, so this is likely a read error. It is unclear where the CDR3 begins or ends on the DNA, so no DNA is shown, and the CDR3 is as TCRdb lists it. The V call is TRBV24-1, the J call TRBJ1-2. The CDR3 totals 17 residues, both ends included. Per germline, CDR1 KGHDR and CDR2 SFDVKD. The CDR3 sequence is CASRTSRGTSAYYGYTV.

The gene calls are TRBV2 and TRBJ2-3; 8 bases are a match to TRBD2. Germline lookup yields CDR1 SNHLY and CDR2 FYNNEI. This CDR3 is built from 13 residues. The V and J ends lost 11 bases and 1 base, in that order; junction bases with no gene match: 5. CDR3 nucleotide sequence: TGTGCCTGCTCGGGGGGGGGCACAGATACGCAGTATTTT. Protein: CACSGGGTDTQYF.

The chain carries TRBV19 and TRBJ2-1, with TRBD2 matching over 7 bases. Trimming cost V 1 base and J 16 bases; bases outside gene matches: 19. Per germline, CDR1 LNHDA and CDR2 SQIVND (reference sequence). This CDR3 is built from 16 residues. The CDR3 is CASSIASGAYSEEFFF. CDR3 DNA: TGTGCCAGTAGTATAGCTAGCGGAGCCTACAGTGAGGAGTTCTTCTTC.

V gene TRBV2 combines with J gene TRBJ2-5, with D possibly matching TRBD2 (6 bases). CDR1 and CDR2 from the germline V gene are SNHLY and FYNNEI. V gave up 0 bases and J gave up 5 bases, with 13 bases separating them. The CDR3 loop spans 15 amino acids. CDR3 residues: CASSEALGGSETQYF. The CDR3 coding sequence is TGTGCCAGCAGTGAAGCGCTAGGAGGGTCCGAGACCCAGTACTTC. Full variable domain (remainder filled in from reference TRBV2 and TRBJ2-5): EPEVTQTPSHQVTQMGQEVILRCVPISNHLYFYWYRQILGQKVEFLVSFYNNEISEKSEIFDDQFSVERPDGSNFTLKIRSTKLEDSAMYFCASSEALGGSETQYFGPGTRLLVL.

The chain couples TRBV7-3 to TRBJ1-1, with TRBD1 matching over 7 bases. V trimming: 2 bases; J trimming: 6 bases; junction bases outside the gene matches: 9. This CDR3 region has 15 residues. The germline V gene encodes CDR1 SGHTA and CDR2 FQGTGA. The CDR3: CASSLALTGKAEAFF. In DNA, the CDR3 is TGTGCCAGCAGCTTAGCACTGACAGGGAAAGCTGAAGCTTTCTTT.

This clonotype was detected only once. A read error may account for a junction end that differs from germline. The CDR3 coding sequence is TGTGCCAGCGGGGACGGGGGCAAGAGTACGCATAATTTT. Protein: CASGDGGKSTHNF. V is TRBV9 and J is TRBJ2-3, with D perhaps matching TRBD1 or TRBD2 (6 bases each). CDR3 length: 13 amino acids. Germline V gives CDR1 SGDLS, CDR2 YYNGEE. The full variable domain, with the rest looked up from reference TRBV9 and TRBJ2-3, is DSGVTQTPKHLITATGQRVTLRCSPRSGDLSVYWYQQSLDQGLQFLIQYYNGEERAKGNILERFSAQQFPDLHSELNLSSLELGDSALYFCASGDGGKSTHNFGPGTRLTVL.

Note on this clonotype: The conserved final phenylalanine or tryptophan is absent from the CDR3, which likely points to a read error. No DNA is shown, since the ends of the CDR3 on it are uncertain; the CDR3 is the one TCRdb lists. V is TRBV7-2 and J is TRBJ1-2. Germline V lookup: CDR1 SGHTA, CDR2 FQGNSA. The CDR3 has 13 amino acids, counting both end residues. CDR3 amino acids: CASSLAVGGDYGY.

The chain combines TRBV11-2 with TRBJ2-3; D remains ambiguous. V shed 0 bases and J shed 7 bases, with 8 bases lying between them. CDR1 SGHAT and CDR2 FQNNGV come from the germline V gene. CDR3 size: 13 residues. The CDR3 loop is CASSLEVGHTQYF. The DNA of the CDR3 is TGTGCCAGCAGCTTAGAAGTAGGACATACGCAGTATTTT.

This chain uses TRBV5-6 with TRBJ2-1, with 8 bases that match TRBD2. Losses at the gene ends were 0 bases for V and 8 bases for J; bases not matched to a gene: 10. The CDR3 contains 16 residues. CDR1 and CDR2 (germline): SGHDT, YYEEEE. CDR3 residues: CASSLDGGGGSDEQFF. CDR3 coding DNA: TGTGCCAGCAGCTTGGACGGGGGCGGGGGGAGCGATGAGCAGTTCTTC. Variable domain in full (rest from reference TRBV5-6 and TRBJ2-1): DAGVTQSPTHLIKTRGQQVTLRCSPKSGHDTVSWYQQALGQGPQFIFQYYEEEERQRGNFPDRFSGHQFPNYSSELNVNALLLGDSALYLCASSLDGGGGSDEQFFGPGTRLTVL.

The chain carries TRBV5-1 and TRBJ1-1; the D is unclear. The CDR3 has 15 residues. The germline V gene encodes CDR1 SGHRS and CDR2 YFSETQ. Trimming stripped 1 base from V and 2 bases from J, with 12 bases between. The CDR3 loop reads CASSLRSDDNTEAFF. Written as DNA, the CDR3 is TGCGCCAGCAGCTTGCGTTCGGACGATAACACTGAAGCTTTCTTT. The whole variable domain, remainder taken from reference TRBV5-1 and TRBJ1-1, is KAGVTQTPRYLIKTRGQQVTLSCSPISGHRSVSWYQQTPGQGLQFLFEYFSETQRNKGNFPGRFSGRQFSNSRSEMNVSTLELGDSALYLCASSLRSDDNTEAFFGQGTRLTVV.

The chain employs TRBV7-9 and TRBJ2-5; a weak D match, TRBD1 (5 bases). Germline V gives CDR1 SEHNR, CDR2 FQNEAQ (reference sequence). CDR3 length: 14 residues. V was trimmed by 5 bases and J by 12 bases, leaving 22 bases between them. The CDR3 spells CASSTGRKHQSEYF. For the CDR3, the DNA is TGTGCCAGCAGCACAGGCAGGAAGCACCAATCCGAGTACTTC. Together with reference TRBV7-9 and TRBJ2-5, the CDR3 gives the full variable domain: DTGVSQNPRHKITKRGQNVTFRCDPISEHNRLYWYRQTLGQGPEFLTYFQNEAQLEKSRLLSDRFSAERPKGSFSTLEIQRTEQGDSAMYLCASSTGRKHQSEYFGPGTRLLVL.

Turning to this clonotype: A read error may produce the germline difference seen at one junction end. The J gene is TRBJ2-3, the V gene TRBV7-8, with D maybe TRBD2 (5 bases). This CDR3 has 13 amino acids. Germline values: CDR1 SGHVS, CDR2 FQNEAQ. The CDR3 DNA is TGTGCCAGCGGGTACGCGGGCACGGCAAATACGTATTTC. It codes for CASGYAGTANTYF.

The CDR3 bases are TGTGCCAGCAGCCCAACGGGAGGTCCCGCTACCGAGTATTTT. Its protein product is CASSPTGGPATEYF. The chain joins TRBV9 to TRBJ2-3; 7 nucleotides agree with TRBD2. The CDR3 totals 14 residues. Trimming removed 4 bases from V and 13 bases from J; junction bases left unmatched: 15. Germline V gives CDR1 SGDLS, CDR2 YYNGEE.

This clonotype has only one observation. This chain connects TRBV2 to TRBJ2-3; D may be TRBD2 (6 bases). The DNA matches TRBJ2-1 better at its end, which makes the J call doubtful. This CDR3 spans 13 amino acids. CDR1 and CDR2 (germline): SNHLY, FYNNEI. CDR3 amino acids: CASSYAGIDEQFF. The CDR3 region has the DNA TGTGCCAGCAGTTATGCGGGGATAGATGAGCAGTTCTTC.

The chain joins TRBV20-1 to TRBJ1-5, with no clear D. There are 15 residues in the CDR3. Trimming shortened V by 0 bases and J by 1 base, and 10 bases separated the two germline ends. Per the germline V gene, CDR1 is DFQATT and CDR2 is SNEGSKA (reference sequence). In DNA, the CDR3 is TGCAGTGCTAGAGATCTCCTTGGGAGCAATCAGCCCCAGCATTTT. Encoded protein: CSARDLLGSNQPQHF.

The genes are TRBV5-1 and TRBJ2-3, with no clear D. The CDR3 is 15 residues long. Germline V gene data show CDR1 as SGHRS and CDR2 as YFSETQ. V lost 2 bases, J lost 6 bases, and 16 bases lay in between. The DNA for the CDR3 is TGCGCCAGCAGCTTTACAACCTCCTACGAGGATACGCAGTATTTT. Protein product: CASSFTTSYEDTQYF.

The chain employs TRBV7-3 and TRBJ1-1; D is ambiguous. This CDR3 has 15 residues. Per the germline V gene, CDR1 is SGHTA and CDR2 is FQGTGA. With 2 bases removed from V and 12 bases from J, the gap between germline ends came to 22 bases. The CDR3: CASSLAPTTNTFSFF. DNA of the CDR3: TGTGCCAGCAGCTTAGCTCCGACCACTAACACTTTCTCTTTCTTT.

The chain links TRBV15 to TRBJ2-1; D is ambiguous. The CDR3 spans 14 residues. Germline CDR1 reads LNHNV; CDR2 reads YYDKDF (reference sequence). Trimming took off 1 base at V and 11 bases at J, with 15 bases between the two ends. The CDR3 loop reads CATSRGSDQEKQFF. In DNA, the CDR3 is TGTGCCACCAGCAGAGGCAGCGACCAAGAGAAGCAGTTCTTC.